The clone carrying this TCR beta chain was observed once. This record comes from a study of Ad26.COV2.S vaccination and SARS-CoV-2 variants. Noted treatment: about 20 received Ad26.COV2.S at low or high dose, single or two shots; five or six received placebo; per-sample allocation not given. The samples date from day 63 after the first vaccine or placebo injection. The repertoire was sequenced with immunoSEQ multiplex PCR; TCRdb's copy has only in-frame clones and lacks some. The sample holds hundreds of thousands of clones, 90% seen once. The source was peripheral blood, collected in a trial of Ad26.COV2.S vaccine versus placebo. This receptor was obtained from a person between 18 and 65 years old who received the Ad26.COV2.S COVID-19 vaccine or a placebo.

The CDR3 sequence is CASSQYGRAPNTQYF. DNA for the CDR3: TGTGCCAGCAGCCAATACGGGAGGGCCCCCAATACGCAGTATTTT. The V gene is TRBV3-1 (or the pseudogene TRBV3-2), the J gene TRBJ2-3; the match to TRBD2 covers 8 bases. CDR1 is LGHDT, CDR2 YNNKEL, per germline (reference sequence). Trimming removed 2 bases from V and 7 bases from J; junction bases left unmatched: 8. This CDR3 comprises 15 residues.